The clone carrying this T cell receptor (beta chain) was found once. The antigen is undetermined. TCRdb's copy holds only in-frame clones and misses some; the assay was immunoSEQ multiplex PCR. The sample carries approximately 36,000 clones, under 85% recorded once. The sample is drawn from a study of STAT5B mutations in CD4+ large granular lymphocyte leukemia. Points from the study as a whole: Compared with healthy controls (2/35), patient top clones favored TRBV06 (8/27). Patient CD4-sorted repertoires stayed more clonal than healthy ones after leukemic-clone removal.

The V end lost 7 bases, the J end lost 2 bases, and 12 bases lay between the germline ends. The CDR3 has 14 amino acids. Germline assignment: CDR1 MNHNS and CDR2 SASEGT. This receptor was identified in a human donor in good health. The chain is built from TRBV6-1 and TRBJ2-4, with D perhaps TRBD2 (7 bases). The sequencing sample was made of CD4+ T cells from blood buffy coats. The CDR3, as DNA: TGTGCCAGCAACCGGGGGGCTTCCAAAAACATTCAGTACTTC. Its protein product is CASNRGASKNIQYF.